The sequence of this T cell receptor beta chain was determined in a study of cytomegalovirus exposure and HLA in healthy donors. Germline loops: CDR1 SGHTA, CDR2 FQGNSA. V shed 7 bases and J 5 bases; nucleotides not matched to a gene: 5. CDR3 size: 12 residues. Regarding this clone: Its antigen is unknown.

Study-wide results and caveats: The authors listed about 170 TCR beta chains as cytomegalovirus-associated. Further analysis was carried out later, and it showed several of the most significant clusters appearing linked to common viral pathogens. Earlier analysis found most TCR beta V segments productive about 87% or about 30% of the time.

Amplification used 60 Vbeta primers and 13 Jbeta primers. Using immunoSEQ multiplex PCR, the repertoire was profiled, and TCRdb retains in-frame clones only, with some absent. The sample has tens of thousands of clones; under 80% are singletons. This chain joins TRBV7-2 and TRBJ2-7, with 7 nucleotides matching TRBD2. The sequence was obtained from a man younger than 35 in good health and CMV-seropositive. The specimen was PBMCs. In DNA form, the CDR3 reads TGTGCCAGCACCCCGGGGGGAAACGAGCAGTACTTC. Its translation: CASTPGGNEQYF.